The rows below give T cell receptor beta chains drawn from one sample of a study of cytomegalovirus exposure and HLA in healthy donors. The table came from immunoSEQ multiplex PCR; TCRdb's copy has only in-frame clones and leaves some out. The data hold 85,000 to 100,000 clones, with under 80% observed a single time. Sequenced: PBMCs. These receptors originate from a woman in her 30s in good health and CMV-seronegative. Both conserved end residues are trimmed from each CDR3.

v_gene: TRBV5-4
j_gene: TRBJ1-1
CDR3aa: ASSWGRRDTEAF

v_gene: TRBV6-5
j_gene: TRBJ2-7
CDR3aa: ASSYDRAYEQY

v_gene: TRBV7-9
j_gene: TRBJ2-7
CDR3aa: ASSAWGTGLYEQY

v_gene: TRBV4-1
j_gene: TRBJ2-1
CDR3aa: ASSQEGLVHEQF

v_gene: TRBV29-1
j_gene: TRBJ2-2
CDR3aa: SVYTGTANTGELF

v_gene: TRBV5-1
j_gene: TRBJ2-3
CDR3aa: ASSPGLAGVDTQY

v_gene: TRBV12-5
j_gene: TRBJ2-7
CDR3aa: ASGSDGGSYEQY

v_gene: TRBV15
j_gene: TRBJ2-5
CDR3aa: ATSRVSGMGQETQY

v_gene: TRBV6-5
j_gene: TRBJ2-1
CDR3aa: ASMGHFNEQF

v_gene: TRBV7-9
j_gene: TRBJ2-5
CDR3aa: ASSLGGQLGETQY

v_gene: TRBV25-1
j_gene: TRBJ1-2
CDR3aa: ASSESGRYYGYT

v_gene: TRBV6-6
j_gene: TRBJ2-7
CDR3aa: ASSYSGQGGDEQY

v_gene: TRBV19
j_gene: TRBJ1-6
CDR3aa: ASSTGTGASPLH

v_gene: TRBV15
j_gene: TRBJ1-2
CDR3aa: ATSRGQGDGYT

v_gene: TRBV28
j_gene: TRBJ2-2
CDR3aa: ASSLGSAELF

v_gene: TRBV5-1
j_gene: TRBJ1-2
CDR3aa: ASMGRGDYGYT

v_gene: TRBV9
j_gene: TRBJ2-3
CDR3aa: ATCRGAADTQY

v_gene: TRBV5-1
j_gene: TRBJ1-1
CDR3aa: ASSLGQGRAF

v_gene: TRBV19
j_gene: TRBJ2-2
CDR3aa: ASTPWRATGELF

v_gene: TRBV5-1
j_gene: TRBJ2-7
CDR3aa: ASSLGDNSYEQY

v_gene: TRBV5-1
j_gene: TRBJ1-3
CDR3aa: ASSLSDSGNTIY

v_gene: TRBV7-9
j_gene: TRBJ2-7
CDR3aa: ASSLTGQAYEQY

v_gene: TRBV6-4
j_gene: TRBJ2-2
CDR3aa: ASSVSSGTSVAGELF

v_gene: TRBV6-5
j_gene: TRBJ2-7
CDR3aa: ASSYSLRGSPYEQY

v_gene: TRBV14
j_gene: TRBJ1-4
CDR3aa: ASLLKGKVVQRLPLF